This TCR beta chain was identified during a study of blood T cells in healthy people across ages (dated by TCRdb to 2014 to 2015). The study in broad terms: In model experiments, template switching captured roughly one uniquely barcoded TCR beta cDNA molecule for every two T cells. Using the same blood draw, the study looked at two additional independent replicas of 1 million unique cDNA reads for two donors, one aged 18 to 29 and the other aged 80 or older. Age-related changes in TCR beta repertoire diversity were measured in the study by deep sequencing normalized with unique cDNA molecular identifiers. Donors were grouped into four age groups: young (average approximately 16 years), middle-aged (39), aged (around 66) and long-lived (around 82). Overall study results and their limits: Conclusive comparison of naive and antigen-experienced compartments was prevented by the profiling of bulk unsorted PBMCs. There was a strong correlation between observed TCR beta diversity and the percentage of naive T cells measured by flow cytometry. Donor CMV infection status was unknown, potentially confounding age-related changes in expanded clonotypes. The long-lived group showed more naive CD4+ T cells, fewer expanded clones and increased TCR diversity than the aged group, suggesting age selection. Total diversity estimates from one million sequenced T cells were considered lower bounds and underestimates. Observed TCR beta diversity per million T cells fell roughly linearly with age, and a significant reduction was already apparent by age approximately 41.

The CDR3, from cysteine to phenylalanine, totals 12 residues. Only the CDR3 part of the read is kept: 36 bases, read in frame from the first base. Via the germline V gene (reference sequence), CDR1 is DFQATT and CDR2 SNEGSKA. Receptor amplification or capture employed 5' RACE. The reads were generated on an Illumina HiSeq 2500. A second about 7 to 12 cycle PCR used a sample-barcoded 5' primer and a J-beta primer mix. Each TCR beta cDNA molecule received a unique molecular identifier from a template-switch 5' adaptor carrying 12 random nucleotides. At least 2.5 million CDR3-containing paired-end reads were obtained from each sample. All of the RNA was converted into first-strand cDNA using the Mint cDNA synthesis kit, with a TRBC-specific oligonucleotide serving as the primer. Following uracil-DNA glycosylase treatment, a first 18-cycle PCR with universal primers M1SS and BC2_uni_R was performed on all cDNA. The paper's processing steps were these. Normalization of each sample was performed by random selection of 1 million high-quality reads, each carrying a distinct molecular identifier. Reads sharing molecular identifiers were discarded rather than binned into consensus sequences. MiTCR, set to a Q25 quality threshold and the strictest error-elimination algorithm, was used for CDR3 identification, clonotype clustering and error correction. A nonparametric unseen species model using Euler transformation provided a lower-bound estimate of total TCR beta diversity. TCRdb cleaned the public reads at Q25 with fastp, built clones with MiXCR and kept in-frame beta chains. Identical CDR3 proteins give one entry, which carries the most common genes and DNA. The V and J calls, along with clone size, are taken from TCRdb and not from the paper's own processing. The sample table records over 750,000 distinct CDR3 sequences; around a quarter of these occur just once. The ten most abundant clones make up around 9.2% of the sample.

This clonotype has just one count. Its antigen has not been determined. Nothing much larger sits one base from this clone, and base qualities are not available. Systemically healthy Caucasian individuals from Russia, approximately 39 in total and aged 6 to 90 years, were included as donors. Approximately 9 milliliters of peripheral blood were collected from each donor into EDTA-treated Vacutainer tubes. PBMCs were isolated by Ficoll-Paque density-gradient centrifugation, with at least 7 million obtained per sample. Trizol reagent was used to extract total RNA from the PBMCs, yielding at least 5.5 micrograms per sample. Naive CD45RAhigh/CD27high T cell percentages were measured by flow cytometry on a PBMC aliquot from every donor. The sample also formed part of further work on T cells of mothers and their children. Reported in the second study: Nine systemically healthy Caucasian individuals, comprising three mothers and their six children, were included as donors. cDNA synthesis used all of the extracted RNA, with about 1.5 ug of RNA in each 15 ul reaction. Sample barcodes and 2-4 random nucleotides were added via the M1S primer in the second PCR. Each mother yielded over 10 million TCR beta CDR3 reads and each child roughly 3.1 million reads. Thymic selection similarly shapes TCR recombination output in related and unrelated pairs, with minor effect from inherited differences. Normalized repertoire overlap was always slightly but never significantly higher in related than unrelated mother-child pairs. Persistent microchimeric T cell clones were not detected, at a sensitivity of roughly 100 clones per million clonotypes. To look for features that set related mother-child pairs apart from unrelated individuals, the researchers ran deep NGS to compare the TCR beta repertoires of mothers and children. Mothers averaged 40 +/- 4 years of age and children averaged around 10 +/- 4 years. Libraries were sequenced on Illumina HiSeq 2000 with 100+100 nt paired-end reads after adapter ligation with NEBNext reagents. To prevent cross-contamination, the mother and child libraries were prepared one month apart and sequenced in separate runs. Between roughly 500,000 and 2,300,000 distinct TCR beta clonotypes were identified per donor. Naive TCR beta clonotypes were estimated from low-frequency clonotypes matched to each donor's FACS-determined naive share, without sorting.

The chain employs TRBV20-1 and TRBJ2-3; 8 central nucleotides agree with TRBD1. This clonotype was sampled from a boy aged 5-17 years in good health. Sample: blood. CDR3 protein: CSAGQGADTQYF. Read as DNA, the sequence is TGCAGCGCAGGACAGGGCGCAGATACGCAGTATTTT.